One T cell receptor beta chain is described in this entry. This sample is drawn from a study of shared T cell receptors in the human thymus. Here immunoSEQ multiplex PCR was the method, and the copy in TCRdb shows in-frame clones only, minus some. The profile covers under 700,000 clones, with around 78% appearing a single time and more than 0.01% taken by the ten largest. The CDR3 has 16 residues. V was clipped by 3 bases and J by 5 bases, with 16 bases between them. CDR1 is MNHNS, CDR2 SASEGT, per germline. The same sample was also studied in work on human thymus T cells. This second report adds: Gene usage for V and J segments appeared biased in thymic and blood repertoires.

The receptor was isolated from a boy less than two years old with a congenital heart defect. The rearrangement joins TRBV6-1 to TRBJ1-4, with D possibly TRBD1 on 6 matching bases. Sequencing was carried out using thymocytes. CDR3 sequence reads: CASSDGQTGANEKLFF. The CDR3, as DNA: TGTGCCAGCAGTGACGGTCAGACAGGCGCCAATGAAAAACTGTTTTTT.